The next 7 T cell receptor beta chains were all read from a single sample in a study of T cell responses to AZD1222 COVID-19 vaccine. Measured with immunoSEQ multiplex PCR; TCRdb has only the in-frame clones, and not every one. The sample records fewer than 200,000 clones, around 94% being singletons. The specimen was peripheral blood, collected 28 days after the second AZD1222 dose. These receptors originate from an adult who received the AZD1222 COVID-19 vaccine.

The V gene is TRBV7-3, the J gene TRBJ2-1, with 9 nucleotides matching TRBD2. The trim removed 1 base at V and 7 bases at J, leaving 2 bases unmatched. Germline V gene lookup returns CDR1 SGHTA and CDR2 FQGTGA. This CDR3 is built from 14 residues. The CDR3 region is CASSLSGGVNEQFF. The CDR3 DNA reads as TGTGCCAGCAGCTTAAGCGGGGGGGTTAATGAGCAGTTCTTC.

V is TRBV5-1 and J is TRBJ1-6; 10 nucleotides line up with TRBD1. This CDR3 has 14 residues. V trimming: 4 bases; J trimming: 7 bases; junction bases outside the gene matches: 2. Germline values: CDR1 SGHRS, CDR2 YFSETQ. The CDR3, as DNA: TGCGCCAGCAGCGGGGGACAGGGGAATTCACCCCTCCACTTT. Residues: CASSGGQGNSPLHF.

The chain employs TRBV7-8 and TRBJ2-1; unclear D gene. Trimming pared 1 base from V and 0 bases from J, leaving 7 bases between. CDR1 and CDR2 (germline): SGHVS, FQNEAQ. This CDR3 spans 15 amino acids. The CDR3 loop reads CASSLGPGSYNEQFF. In DNA form, the CDR3 reads TGTGCCAGCAGCTTAGGTCCCGGCTCCTACAATGAGCAGTTCTTC.

V and J are TRBV18 and TRBJ2-3; D is possibly TRBD2 (5 bases). Trimming stripped 4 bases from V and 0 bases from J, with 11 bases between. Germline lookup yields CDR1 KGHSH and CDR2 LQKENI. This CDR3 comprises 15 residues. The CDR3 bases are TGTGCCAGCTCACGTGTCAGGACTAGCACAGATACGCAGTATTTT. Translated, it gives CASSRVRTSTDTQYF.

This clone appeared a single time. CDR3 coding DNA: TGTGCCAGCCGTCTACGGTGGAACACTGAAGCTTTCTTT. Translating gives CASRLRWNTEAFF. V and J are TRBV6-5 and TRBJ1-1; D remains unclear. V lost 8 bases and J lost 1, with 11 bases in between. Germline CDR1 is MNHEY and CDR2 is SVGAGI. The CDR3 contains 13 residues.

CDR3 coding DNA: TGTGCCAGCAGTTCCGGGACAGTCACCGGGGAGCTGTTTTTT. As protein: CASSSGTVTGELFF. The chain is built from TRBV27 and TRBJ2-2; 7 bases align to TRBD1. The germline V gene has CDR1 MNHEY and CDR2 SMNVEV (reference sequence). The CDR3 spans 14 residues. Unmatched junction bases numbered 3, after V lost 4 bases and J lost 4 bases.

This rearrangement joins TRBV4-1 to TRBJ2-1; maybe TRBD2 (5 bases). The germline V gene has CDR1 MGHRA and CDR2 YSYEKL. The length of the CDR3 is 15 residues. V was cut by 1 base and J by 1 base, with 8 bases left in between. CDR3 sequence: CASSQVEGSYNEQFF. The DNA for the CDR3 is TGCGCCAGCAGCCAAGTAGAGGGATCCTACAATGAGCAGTTCTTC.